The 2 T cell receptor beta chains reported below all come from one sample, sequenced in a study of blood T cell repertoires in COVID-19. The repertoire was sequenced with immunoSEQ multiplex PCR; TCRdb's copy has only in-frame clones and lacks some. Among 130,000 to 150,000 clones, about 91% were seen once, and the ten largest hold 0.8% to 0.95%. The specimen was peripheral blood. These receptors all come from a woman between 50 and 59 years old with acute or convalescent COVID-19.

CDR3 coding DNA: TGTGCCAGCAGCAAAGGGGGGGGCCGGTATGGCTACACCTTC. This sequence encodes CASSKGGGRYGYTF. V and J are TRBV21-1 and TRBJ1-2. TRBV21-1 is classified as a pseudogene. This CDR3 is 14 amino acids long.

CDR3 coding DNA: TGTGCCAGCAGCCACGGGGGGAGGAGCAATCAGCCCCAGCATTTT. Translated: CASSHGGRSNQPQHF. The chain is built from TRBV7-2 and TRBJ1-5; tentatively, D is TRBD1 (5 bases). Trimming removed 5 bases from V and 1 base from J, with 12 bases in between. This CDR3 region has 15 residues. Per germline, CDR1 SGHTA and CDR2 FQGNSA.